This TCR beta chain comes out of a study of technical replicates of blood from a few donors. Profiled with immunoSEQ multiplex PCR; TCRdb holds only in-frame clones, not every one. Here the sample spans 55,000 to 75,000 clones, approximately 95% being singletons. Looked up from germline, CDR1 is SGHTA and CDR2 is FQGTGA. Germline trimming cut 4 bases from V and 5 bases from J; bases unmatched to any gene: 11. This CDR3 region has 16 residues. Sequencing was done on a sample of PBMCs. This clonotype was obtained from a human donor in good health. Some clones in this sample may be carry-over from other donors' samples. The chain is built from TRBV7-3 and TRBJ2-3; TRBD1 matches 8 bases. DNA for the CDR3: TGTGCCAGCAGCTCCTTTGGACAGGGATCTGGAGATACGCAGTATTTT. Translated: CASSSFGQGSGDTQYF.